The 16 T cell receptor beta chains below were found in one sample sequenced in a study of Graves' ophthalmopathy and Graves' hyperthyroidism. Using RNA transcripts, the TCR beta CDR3 regions were amplified. The authors performed first-round RT-PCR with HTBI primers and then a second-round multiplex PCR. Each CDR3 protein gets one entry after TCRdb re-called the multiplex PCR reads with MiXCR. The data show roughly 600,000 distinct CDR3 sequences, 35% to 40% seen once. The sequenced sample consisted of peripheral blood or thyroid tissue (not recorded which). These receptors were taken from an adult man with Graves' hyperthyroidism.

This clonotype showed up many times. V usage is TRBV7-9 and J usage is TRBJ2-7; 10 positions match TRBD2. There are 15 residues in the CDR3. The J segment lost 0 bases and the V segment lost 3 bases, leaving 2 bases of the junction unmatched. The germline V gene has CDR1 SEHNR and CDR2 FQNEAQ (reference sequence). The CDR3 nucleotides read TGTGCCAGCAGCTTTAGCGGGAGGAGCTCCTACGAGCAGTACTTC. Its translation: CASSFSGRSSYEQYF.

This clonotype was counted ten times or more. The V call is TRBV7-9, the J call TRBJ2-5; weak D call: TRBD2 (5 bases). The CDR3 contains 16 residues. Germline CDR1 and CDR2: SEHNR and FQNEAQ (reference sequence). Trimming took off 2 bases at V and 0 bases at J, with 13 bases between the two ends. CDR3 loop: CASSLSVWGDQETQYF. The CDR3 DNA is TGTGCCAGCAGCTTAAGCGTGTGGGGAGACCAAGAGACCCAGTACTTC.

This clonotype was seen many times. The chain carries TRBV24-1 and TRBJ1-1; 7 nucleotides align to TRBD1. Germline V gives CDR1 KGHDR, CDR2 SFDVKD. This CDR3 is built from 13 residues. V was pared by 8 bases and J by 1 base, with 3 bases of the junction left unmatched. The CDR3 is CATKGGRNTEAFF. The CDR3 DNA follows: TGTGCCACCAAAGGGGGCAGGAACACTGAAGCTTTCTTT.

The V and J genes are TRBV2 and TRBJ1-1, with a weak D call TRBD1 (5 bases). Trimming took off 10 bases at V and 3 bases at J, with 21 bases between the two ends. This CDR3 has 15 residues. The germline gives CDR1 SNHLY, CDR2 FYNNEI. The CDR3 DNA follows: TGTGCCACCCAAGCCGGGCAGGGAGGGGACACTGAAGCTTTCTTT. It codes for CATQAGQGGDTEAFF.

A remark on this clonotype: A much more abundant neighbour one base away suggests this may be a read error. In this CDR3 the conserved last residue, phenylalanine or tryptophan, is missing, so a read error is likely. V usage is TRBV9 and J usage is TRBJ1-1, with D possibly TRBD1 on 5 matching bases. CDR1 is SGDLS and CDR2 is YYNGEE in the germline V gene. The CDR3 is 13 residues long. Trimming took off 3 bases at V and 0 bases at J, with 6 bases between the two ends. The CDR3 bases are TGTGCCAGCAGCGCCAGGGTGAACACTGAAGCTTTCATT. It yields the protein CASSARVNTEAFI.

This clonotype has only a few counts. This chain connects TRBV4-1 to TRBJ1-4; 9 nucleotides match TRBD1. V gave up 1 base and J gave up 10 bases; unmatched junction bases: 7. From germline, CDR1 is MGHRA and CDR2 YSYEKL. The CDR3 has 15 amino acids. CDR3 sequence (DNA): TGCGCCAGCAGCCAAGGAGGACAGGGGATGGGAAAACTGTTTTTT. Translating it yields CASSQGGQGMGKLFF.

Turning to this clonotype: This may stem from a read error, because a much larger clone lies one nucleotide away. Here the CDR3 omits its conserved ending phenylalanine or tryptophan, so a read error is the likely source. V and J are TRBV19 and TRBJ1-1; D not certain. The germline CDR1 and CDR2 sequences are LNHDA and SQIVND (reference sequence). The CDR3 is made up of 13 amino acids. Trimming stripped 5 bases from V and 4 bases from J, with 11 bases between. The CDR3 DNA reads TGTGCCAGTAGTTTACGGGGTTCCACTGAAGCTTTCTAT. It codes for CASSLRGSTEAFY.

The J gene is TRBJ2-5, the V gene TRBV2; 9 bases match TRBD1. The CDR3 has 14 amino acids. Germline V CDR1 and CDR2: SNHLY, FYNNEI. The J segment lost 2 bases and the V segment lost 9 bases, leaving 7 bases of the junction unmatched. The CDR3 sequence is CASFQTGGQETQYF. The CDR3 coding sequence is TGTGCCAGTTTCCAGACAGGGGGTCAAGAGACCCAGTACTTC.

This clonotype was detected many times. This chain links TRBV25-1 with TRBJ1-4, with D hard to call. Germline V gene lookup returns CDR1 MGHDK and CDR2 SYGVNS. V lost 3 bases and J 2 bases, leaving 10 bases between the germline ends. The CDR3 loop spans 15 amino acids. The CDR3 coding sequence is TGTGCCAGCAGTGACCCCGGAGGGACTAATGAAAAACTGTTTTTT. Protein product: CASSDPGGTNEKLFF.

As for this clonotype: Possible read error: a much larger clone is one base away. This CDR3 fails to terminate in the conserved phenylalanine or tryptophan, so it likely reflects a read error. The rearrangement joins TRBV7-4 to TRBJ1-4, with 7 bases lining up with TRBD1. The germline gives CDR1 SGHVT, CDR2 SQSDAQ. The ends lost 6 bases at V and 7 bases at J; junction bases unmatched: 14. The CDR3 consists of 16 residues. The CDR3 here is CASSLHDREGGEKLFC. CDR3 nucleotide sequence: TGTGCCAGCAGTCTCCACGACAGGGAGGGAGGTGAAAAACTGTTTTGT.

The rearrangement uses TRBV7-9 and TRBJ1-5; D not certain. The CDR3 covers 14 residues. The V gene lost 0 bases and the J gene lost 14 bases, with 17 bases spanning the gap. Per the germline V gene, CDR1 is SEHNR and CDR2 is FQNEAQ (reference sequence). The CDR3 loop is CASSLASGNTYEHF. The CDR3 nucleotides read TGTGCCAGCAGCTTAGCTAGCGGGAACACTTACGAGCATTTT.

The chain is built from TRBV12-5 and TRBJ2-2; no clear D. The CDR3 contains 16 residues. In germline, CDR1 is LGHNT, CDR2 FRNRAP. Trimming removed 3 bases from V and 2 bases from J, with 13 bases in between. The CDR3 here is CASGFFPVLNTGELFF. The DNA for the CDR3 is TGTGCTAGTGGTTTCTTCCCGGTCCTTAACACCGGGGAGCTGTTTTTT.

This clonotype has just a few counts. This sequence joins TRBV6-5 and TRBJ1-4; 7 nucleotides line up with TRBD1. Germline loops: CDR1 MNHEY, CDR2 SVGAGI. The V segment lost 9 bases and the J segment 7 bases; nucleotides outside the gene matches: 8. There are 13 residues in the CDR3. This CDR3 reads CASKEGAGEKLFF. CDR3 sequence (DNA): TGTGCCAGTAAGGAGGGGGCGGGTGAAAAACTGTTTTTT.

The genes are TRBV29-1 and TRBJ2-3, with D possibly being TRBD2 (6 bases). Trimming left V 3 bases short and J 3 bases short, with 16 bases between. CDR1 is SQVTM, CDR2 ANQGSEA, per germline. The CDR3 covers 15 residues. The CDR3 DNA reads as TGCAGCGTTGAGACGGGAGAGGTTGGGACAGATACGCAGTATTTT. It yields the protein CSVETGEVGTDTQYF.

This clonotype appeared a few times. The chain recombines TRBV9 with TRBJ1-1; D may be TRBD1 (6 bases). The CDR3 runs to 14 residues. The germline V and J ends were trimmed by 2 bases and 6 bases, with 14 bases remaining between them. Germline V CDR1 and CDR2: SGDLS, YYNGEE. CDR3: CASSVESGTPEAFF. For the CDR3, the DNA is TGTGCCAGCAGCGTTGAATCCGGGACACCTGAAGCTTTCTTT.

There are many counts of this clonotype. This chain uses TRBV7-2 with TRBJ1-2; D unclear. Germline values: CDR1 SGHTA, CDR2 FQGNSA. The CDR3 has 13 residues. Trimming stripped 11 bases from V and 7 bases from J, with 20 bases between. CDR3 sequence (DNA): TGTGCCGCCAGCTTGAGACAAGCTACTGGCTACACCTTC. Translated: CAASLRQATGYTF. The full variable domain, in which reference TRBV7-2 and TRBJ1-2 provide the parts outside the CDR3, is GAGVSQSPSNKVTEKGKDVELRCDPISGHTALYWYRQSLGQGLEFLIYFQGNSAPDKSGLPSDRFSAERTGGSVSTLTIQRTQQEDSAVYLCAASLRQATGYTFGSGTRLTVV.